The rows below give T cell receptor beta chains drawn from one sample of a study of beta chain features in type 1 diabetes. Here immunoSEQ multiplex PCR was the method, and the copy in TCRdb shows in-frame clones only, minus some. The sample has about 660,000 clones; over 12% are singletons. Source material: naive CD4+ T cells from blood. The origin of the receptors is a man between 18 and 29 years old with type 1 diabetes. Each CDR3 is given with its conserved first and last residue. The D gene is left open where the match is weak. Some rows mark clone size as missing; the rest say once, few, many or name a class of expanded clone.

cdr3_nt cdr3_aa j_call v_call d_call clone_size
TGCAGCGTTGCCCCTCAGACAGGGCACACTGAAGCTTTCTTT CSVAPQTGHTEAFF TRBJ1-1 TRBV29-1 TRBD1 few
TGTGCCAGTAGTATAGAGGGACTAGGAAAGTTGTTCTTC CASSIEGLGKLFF TRBJ2-1 TRBV19 TRBD2 -
TGCGCCAGCAGCTTCGGGGGTCGTAACACTGAAGCTTTCTTT CASSFGGRNTEAFF TRBJ1-1 TRBV5-1 - -
TGTGCCAGCAGCAATTCAGGGTGGAATGAGCAGTTCTTC CASSNSGWNEQFF TRBJ2-1 TRBV5-6 - few
TGTGCCAGCACCGTACGGAATCAGCCCCAGCATTTT CASTVRNQPQHF TRBJ1-5 TRBV28 - few
TGTGCCAGCAGTCAGCAGGGTTCTAACTATGGCTACACCTTC CASSQQGSNYGYTF TRBJ1-2 TRBV6-5 - once
TGTGCCAGCTCACCACAGGAGGGGGACTATGGCTACACCTTC CASSPQEGDYGYTF TRBJ1-2 TRBV18 - few
TGTGCCAGCAGCCCGGACTCGTTGGCTGGGGAGCTGTTTTTT CASSPDSLAGELFF TRBJ2-2 TRBV7-3 - -
TGTGCCAGTAGTGATTGGGGGCTTAATTTCACAGATACGCAGTATTTT CASSDWGLNFTDTQYF TRBJ2-3 TRBV19 - few
TGTGCCAGCAGCTGGGGACAGAGCACAGATACGCAGTATTTT CASSWGQSTDTQYF TRBJ2-3 TRBV7-2 TRBD1 -